This TCR beta chain was recorded in a study of T cells in localized non-small cell lung cancer. Germline V gene sequence: CDR1 SGHTA, CDR2 FQGNSA. This CDR3 has 17 amino acids. V lost 0 bases, J lost 4 bases, and 7 bases stayed unmatched. Worth noting for this clone: Antigen specificity is unknown.

Study results and limitations: It remains possible that heterogeneity exists, since only one tumor region was sequenced. Uninvolved adjacent lung showed higher T cell clonality than tumor. The study detected a median approximately 57 of the top 100 tumor clones in adjacent lung. A denser population of T cells in blood accompanied longer overall survival.

Clones were sequenced by immunoSEQ multiplex PCR, and TCRdb holds only the in-frame ones, with some missing. The sample yields around 35,000 clones, roughly 93% seen once. Sequenced material: peripheral blood, taken before any cancer treatment. This TCR was recovered from a female donor over 55 with stage I lung adenocarcinoma. This sequence joins TRBV7-2 and TRBJ2-5; 11 nucleotides agree with TRBD1. CDR3: CASSLARTGGITETQYF. CDR3 coding DNA: TGTGCCAGCAGCTTAGCGAGGACAGGGGGCATCACAGAGACCCAGTACTTC.